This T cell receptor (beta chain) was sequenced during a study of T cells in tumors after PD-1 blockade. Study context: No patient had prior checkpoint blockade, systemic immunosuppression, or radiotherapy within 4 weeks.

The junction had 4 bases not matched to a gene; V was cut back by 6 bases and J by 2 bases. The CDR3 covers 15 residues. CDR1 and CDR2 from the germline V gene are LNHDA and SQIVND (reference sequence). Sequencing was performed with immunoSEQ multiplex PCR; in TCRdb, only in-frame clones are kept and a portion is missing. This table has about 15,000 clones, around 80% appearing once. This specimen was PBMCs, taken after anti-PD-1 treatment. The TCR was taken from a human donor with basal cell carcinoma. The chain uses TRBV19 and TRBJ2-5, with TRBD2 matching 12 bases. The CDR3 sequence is CASRTGLAGQETQYF. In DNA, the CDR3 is TGTGCCAGTAGGACGGGACTAGCGGGTCAAGAGACCCAGTACTTC.